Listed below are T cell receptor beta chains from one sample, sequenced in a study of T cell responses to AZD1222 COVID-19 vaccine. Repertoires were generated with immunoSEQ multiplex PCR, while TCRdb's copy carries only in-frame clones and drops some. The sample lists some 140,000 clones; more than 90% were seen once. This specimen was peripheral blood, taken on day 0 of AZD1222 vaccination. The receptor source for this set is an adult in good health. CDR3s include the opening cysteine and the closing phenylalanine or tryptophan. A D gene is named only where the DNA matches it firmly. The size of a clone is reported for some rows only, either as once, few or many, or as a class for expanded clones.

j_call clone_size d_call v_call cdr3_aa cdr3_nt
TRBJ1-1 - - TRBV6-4 CASSVGMNTEAFF TGTGCCAGCAGTGTGGGGATGAACACTGAAGCTTTCTTT
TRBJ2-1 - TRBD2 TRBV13 CASSSDSRSGLAGRIDEQFF TGTGCCAGCAGCTCCGATAGTAGGTCGGGACTAGCGGGAAGAATTGATGAGCAGTTCTTC
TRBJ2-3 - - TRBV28 CASSLRTRQVPDTQYF TGTGCCAGCAGTTTACGCACCCGGCAGGTTCCAGATACGCAGTATTTT
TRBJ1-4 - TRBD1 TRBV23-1 CASPDRGGDEKLFF TGCGCCAGCCCCGACAGGGGAGGTGATGAAAAACTGTTTTTT
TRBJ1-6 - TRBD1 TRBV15 CATSKQGDNSPLHF TGTGCCACCAGCAAACAGGGGGATAATTCACCCCTCCACTTT
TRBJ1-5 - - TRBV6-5 CASRGRSNQPQHF TGTGCCAGCAGGGGACGAAGCAATCAGCCCCAGCATTTT
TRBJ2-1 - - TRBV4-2 CASSQDQGYEQFF TGTGCCAGCAGCCAAGATCAAGGCTATGAGCAGTTCTTC
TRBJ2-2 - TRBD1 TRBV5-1 CASSFEGAGQGSGELFF TGCGCCAGCAGCTTCGAAGGGGCGGGACAGGGGTCCGGGGAGCTGTTTTTT
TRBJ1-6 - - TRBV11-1 CASSLETDTSPLHF TGTGCCAGCAGCTTAGAGACGGACACGTCACCCCTCCACTTT
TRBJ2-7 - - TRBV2 CASSEEGRIYEQYF TGTGCCAGCAGTGAAGAAGGGCGAATATACGAGCAGTACTTC
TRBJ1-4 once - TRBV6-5 CASKWRVHEKLFF TGTGCCAGCAAGTGGAGGGTACATGAAAAACTGTTTTTT
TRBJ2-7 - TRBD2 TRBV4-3 CASSPSTSELYEQYF TGCGCCAGCAGCCCCTCGACTAGCGAGCTCTACGAGCAGTACTTC
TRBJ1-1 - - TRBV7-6 CASSSYGGRGTEAFF TGTGCCAGCAGCTCATACGGGGGGCGAGGGACTGAAGCTTTCTTT
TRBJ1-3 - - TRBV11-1 CASSPWVGNTIYF TGTGCCAGCAGCCCTTGGGTTGGAAACACCATATATTTT
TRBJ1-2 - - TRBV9 CASSGFGYTF TGTGCCAGCAGCGGCTTCGGCTACACCTTC
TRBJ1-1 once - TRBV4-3 CASSQDRVRTPNTEAFF TGCGCCAGCAGCCAAGACAGGGTAAGGACTCCGAACACTGAAGCTTTCTTT
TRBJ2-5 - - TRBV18 CASSPREETQYF TGTGCCAGCTCACCGAGGGAGGAGACCCAGTACTTC
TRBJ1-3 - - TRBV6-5 CASSYGLSSGNTIYF TGTGCCAGCAGTTACGGGTTGTCCTCTGGAAACACCATATATTTT
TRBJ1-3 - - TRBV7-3 CASSFAGQGNTIYF TGTGCCAGCAGCTTTGCGGGACAAGGAAACACCATATATTTT
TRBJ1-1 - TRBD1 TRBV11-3 CASSLDGRGGQDRTFF TGTGCCAGCAGCTTAGATGGTAGGGGAGGACAGGACAGAACTTTCTTT
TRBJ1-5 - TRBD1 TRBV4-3 CASSQDRGLGQPQHF TGCGCCAGCAGCCAAGACAGGGGGCTGGGGCAGCCCCAGCATTTT
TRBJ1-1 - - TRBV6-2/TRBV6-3 CASSLEVRVGAFF TGTGCCAGCAGTTTGGAGGTCAGGGTTGGAGCTTTCTTT
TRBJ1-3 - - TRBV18 CASSPAFSQSGNTIYF TGTGCCAGCTCACCGGCATTTTCCCAATCTGGAAACACCATATATTTT
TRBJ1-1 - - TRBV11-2 CASSLVGGLGVEAFF TGTGCCAGCAGCTTAGTAGGCGGACTAGGGGTTGAAGCTTTCTTT
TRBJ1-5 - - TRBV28 CASSLVWDWSNQPQHF TGTGCCAGCAGTTTAGTGTGGGATTGGAGCAATCAGCCCCAGCATTTT
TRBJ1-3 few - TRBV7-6 CASSPPRLRSGNTIYF TGTGCCAGCAGCCCCCCCCGGCTTCGCTCTGGAAACACCATATATTTT
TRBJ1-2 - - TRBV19 CASSIDDSGWGNYGYTF TGTGCCAGTAGTATAGATGACAGCGGGTGGGGAAACTATGGCTACACCTTC
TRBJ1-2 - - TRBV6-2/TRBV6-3 CASSYSGGGYGYTF TGTGCCAGCAGTTACTCTGGAGGGGGCTATGGCTACACCTTC
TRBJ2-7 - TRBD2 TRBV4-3 CASSQQPAGVTTYEQYF TGCGCCAGCAGCCAACAGCCAGCGGGAGTTACGACCTACGAGCAGTACTTC
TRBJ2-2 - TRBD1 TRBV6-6 CASSTTGEDSGELFF TGTGCCAGCAGTACGACAGGGGAGGATTCCGGGGAGCTGTTTTTT
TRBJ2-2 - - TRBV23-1 CASSQSKPCGGNYTGELFF TGCGCCAGCAGTCAATCGAAGCCATGTGGCGGAAATTACACCGGGGAGCTGTTTTTT
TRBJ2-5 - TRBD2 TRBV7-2 CASSGRGGDETQYF TGTGCCAGCAGCGGCCGCGGGGGGGATGAGACCCAGTACTTC
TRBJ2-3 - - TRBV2 CASRVLSGASTDTQYF TGTGCCAGCAGAGTTCTCAGTGGGGCCAGCACAGATACGCAGTATTTT
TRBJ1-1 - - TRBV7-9 CASTVMGTEAFF TGTGCCAGCACCGTTATGGGGACTGAAGCTTTCTTT
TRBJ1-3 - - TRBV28 CASSFRPVSSGNTIYF TGTGCCAGCAGTTTTCGGCCAGTATCCTCTGGAAACACCATATATTTT
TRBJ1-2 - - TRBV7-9 CASSLASPNYGYTF TGTGCCAGCAGCTTAGCCTCCCCTAACTATGGCTACACCTTC
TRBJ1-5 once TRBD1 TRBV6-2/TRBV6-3 CASSYPRTGVYNQPQHF TGTGCCAGCAGTTACCCCCGGACAGGGGTATACAATCAGCCCCAGCATTTT
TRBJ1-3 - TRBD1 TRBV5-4 CASSVGQGRNTIYF TGTGCCAGCAGCGTCGGACAGGGCCGGAACACCATATATTTT
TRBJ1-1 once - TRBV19 CASVMGLGTEAFF TGTGCCAGTGTCATGGGGTTGGGCACTGAAGCTTTCTTT
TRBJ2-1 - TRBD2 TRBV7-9 CASSLTSGTYNEQFF TGTGCCAGCAGCTTGACTAGCGGGACTTACAATGAGCAGTTCTTC
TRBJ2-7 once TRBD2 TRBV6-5 CASTGTSGSYEQYF TGTGCCAGCACCGGGACTAGCGGGAGTTACGAGCAGTACTTC
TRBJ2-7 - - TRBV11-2 CASSRSGSSYEQYF TGTGCCAGCAGCCGAAGCGGGTCCTCCTACGAGCAGTACTTC
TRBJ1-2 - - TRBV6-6 CASWEVYGYTF TGTGCCAGTTGGGAGGTGTATGGCTACACCTTC
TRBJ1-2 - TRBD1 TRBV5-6 CASSSGTGVFYGYTF TGTGCCAGCAGCTCCGGGACAGGGGTCTTCTATGGCTACACCTTC
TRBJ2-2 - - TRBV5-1 CASSWTRETGELFF TGCGCCAGCAGCTGGACCCGAGAGACCGGGGAGCTGTTTTTT
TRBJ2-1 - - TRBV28 CASSLSGFSQFF TGTGCCAGCAGTCTCTCAGGCTTTTCGCAGTTCTTC
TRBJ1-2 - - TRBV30 CAWSERGFGYTF TGTGCCTGGAGTGAGCGTGGGTTTGGCTACACCTTC
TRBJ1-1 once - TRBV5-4 CASSFKQILHTEAFF TGTGCCAGCAGCTTCAAACAGATTCTGCACACTGAAGCTTTCTTT
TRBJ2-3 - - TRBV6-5 CASSYSYTDTQYF TGTGCCAGCAGTTACTCGTACACAGATACGCAGTATTTT
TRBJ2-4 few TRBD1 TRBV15 CATSKTAGTGENIQYF TGTGCCACCAGCAAAACGGCCGGGACAGGGGAAAACATTCAGTACTTC
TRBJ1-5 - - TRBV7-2 CASSLAQGYGNQPQHF TGTGCCAGCAGCTTAGCGCAGGGGTACGGCAATCAGCCCCAGCATTTT